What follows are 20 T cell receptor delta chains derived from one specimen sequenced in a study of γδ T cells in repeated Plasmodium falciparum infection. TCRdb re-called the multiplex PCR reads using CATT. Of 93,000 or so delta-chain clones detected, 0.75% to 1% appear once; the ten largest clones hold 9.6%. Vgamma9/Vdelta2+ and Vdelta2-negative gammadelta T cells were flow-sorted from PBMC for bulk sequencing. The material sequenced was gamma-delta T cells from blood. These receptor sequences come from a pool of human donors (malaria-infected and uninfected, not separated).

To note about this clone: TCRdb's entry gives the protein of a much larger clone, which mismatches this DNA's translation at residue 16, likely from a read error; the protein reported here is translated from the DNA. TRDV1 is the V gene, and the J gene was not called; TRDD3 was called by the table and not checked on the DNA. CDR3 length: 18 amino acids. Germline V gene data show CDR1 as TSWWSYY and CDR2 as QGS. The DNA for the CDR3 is TGTGCTCTTGGGGAACCCCCCACCGGTGGAACTTACACCGATAAACCCATCTTT. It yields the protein CALGEPPTGGTYTDKPIF.

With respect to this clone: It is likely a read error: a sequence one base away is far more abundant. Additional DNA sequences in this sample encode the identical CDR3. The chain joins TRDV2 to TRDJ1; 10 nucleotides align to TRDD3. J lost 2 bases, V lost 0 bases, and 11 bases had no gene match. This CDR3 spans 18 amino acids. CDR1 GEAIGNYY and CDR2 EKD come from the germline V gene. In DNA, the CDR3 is TGTGCCTGTGACACCCGTACTGGGGGATTGAGGGTTACCGATAAACTCATCTTT. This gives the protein CACDTRTGGLRVTDKLIF.

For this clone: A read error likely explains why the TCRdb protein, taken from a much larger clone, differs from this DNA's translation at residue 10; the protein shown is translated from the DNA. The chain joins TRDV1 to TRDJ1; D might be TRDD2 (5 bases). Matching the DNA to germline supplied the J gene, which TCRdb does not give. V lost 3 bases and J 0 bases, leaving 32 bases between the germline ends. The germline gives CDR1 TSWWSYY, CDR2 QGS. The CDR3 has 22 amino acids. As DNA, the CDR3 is TGTGCTCTTGGGGATAATCGCTCCCTCTCCCTACGACTTGGTTCCTACACCGATAAACTCATCTTT. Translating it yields CALGDNRSLSLRLGSYTDKLIF.

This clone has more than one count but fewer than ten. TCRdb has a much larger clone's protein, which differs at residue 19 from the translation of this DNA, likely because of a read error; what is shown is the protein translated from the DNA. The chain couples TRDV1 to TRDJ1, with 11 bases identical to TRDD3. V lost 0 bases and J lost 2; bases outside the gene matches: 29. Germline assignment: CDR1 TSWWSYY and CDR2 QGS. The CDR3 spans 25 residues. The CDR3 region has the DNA TGTGCTCTTGGGGAACTTTGGTCTTCCTACGTAGGGCAGGCGTACTGGGGGATATGGACCGATAAACTCATCTTT. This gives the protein CALGELWSSYVGQAYWGIWTDKLIF.

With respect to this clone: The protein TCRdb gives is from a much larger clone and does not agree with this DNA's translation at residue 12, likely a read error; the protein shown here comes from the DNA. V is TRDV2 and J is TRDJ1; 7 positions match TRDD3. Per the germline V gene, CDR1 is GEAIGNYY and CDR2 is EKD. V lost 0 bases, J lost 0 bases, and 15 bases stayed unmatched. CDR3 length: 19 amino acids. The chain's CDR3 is CACDTPWDTKGTYTDKLIF. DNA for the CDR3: TGTGCCTGTGACACCCCATGGGATACTAAAGGCACGTACACCGATAAACTCATCTTT.

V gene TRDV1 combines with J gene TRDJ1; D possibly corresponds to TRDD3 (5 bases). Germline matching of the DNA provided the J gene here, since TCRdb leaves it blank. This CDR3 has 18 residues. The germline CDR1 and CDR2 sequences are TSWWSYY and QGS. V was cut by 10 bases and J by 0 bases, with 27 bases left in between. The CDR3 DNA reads TGTGCTCGGGGACTCTCGAGGTCGGGGGCCCTGTACACCGATAAACTCATCTTT. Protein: CARGLSRSGALYTDKLIF.

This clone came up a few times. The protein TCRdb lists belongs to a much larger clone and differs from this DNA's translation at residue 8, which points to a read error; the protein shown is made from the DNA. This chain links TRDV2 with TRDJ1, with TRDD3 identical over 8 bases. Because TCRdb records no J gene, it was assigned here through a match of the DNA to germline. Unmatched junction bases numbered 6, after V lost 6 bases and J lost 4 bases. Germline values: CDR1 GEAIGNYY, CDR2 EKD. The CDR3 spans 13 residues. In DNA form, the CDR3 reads TGTGCCTGTCAACTGGGGGGGAGCGATAAACTCATCTTT. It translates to CACQLGGSDKLIF.

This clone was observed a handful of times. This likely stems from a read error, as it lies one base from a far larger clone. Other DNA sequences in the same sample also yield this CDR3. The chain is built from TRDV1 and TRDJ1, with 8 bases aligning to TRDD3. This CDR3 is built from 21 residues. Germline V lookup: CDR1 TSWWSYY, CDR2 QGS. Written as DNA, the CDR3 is TGTGCTCTCGGGGAATCACCCTCGTTTACGTTTGGTGGGGGATACACCGATAAACTCATCTTT. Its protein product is CALGESPSFTFGGGYTDKLIF.

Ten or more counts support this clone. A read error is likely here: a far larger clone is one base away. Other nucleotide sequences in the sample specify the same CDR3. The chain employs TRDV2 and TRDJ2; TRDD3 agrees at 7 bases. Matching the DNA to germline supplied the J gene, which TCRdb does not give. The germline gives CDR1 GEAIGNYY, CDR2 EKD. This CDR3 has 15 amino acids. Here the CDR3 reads CACDTGGSEKAQLFF. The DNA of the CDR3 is TGCGCCTGTGACACCGGGGGATCGGAAAAAGCACAACTCTTCTTT.

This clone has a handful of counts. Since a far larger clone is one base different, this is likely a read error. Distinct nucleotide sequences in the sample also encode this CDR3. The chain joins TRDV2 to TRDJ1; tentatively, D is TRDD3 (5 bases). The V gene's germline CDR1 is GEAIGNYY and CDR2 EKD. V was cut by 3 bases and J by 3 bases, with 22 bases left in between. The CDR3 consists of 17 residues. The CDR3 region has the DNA TGTGCCTGTGACCCCGTCGGTCTGGGAGATACATCCGATAAACTCATCTTT. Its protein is CACDPVGLGDTSDKLIF.

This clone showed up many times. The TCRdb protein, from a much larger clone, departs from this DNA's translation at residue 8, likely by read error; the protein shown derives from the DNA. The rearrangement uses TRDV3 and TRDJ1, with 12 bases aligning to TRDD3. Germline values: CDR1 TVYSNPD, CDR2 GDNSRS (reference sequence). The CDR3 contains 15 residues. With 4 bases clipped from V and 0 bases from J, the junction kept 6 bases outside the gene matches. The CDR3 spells CASWGIRANTDKLIF. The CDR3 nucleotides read TGTGCCTCCTGGGGGATACGAGCTAACACCGATAAACTCATCTTT. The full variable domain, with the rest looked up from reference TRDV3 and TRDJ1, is CDKVTQSSPDQTVASGSEVVLLCTYDTVYSNPDLFWYRIRPDYSFQFVFYGDNSRSEGADFTQGRFSVKHILTQKAFHLVISPVRTEDSATYYCASWGIRANTDKLIFGKGTRVTVEP.

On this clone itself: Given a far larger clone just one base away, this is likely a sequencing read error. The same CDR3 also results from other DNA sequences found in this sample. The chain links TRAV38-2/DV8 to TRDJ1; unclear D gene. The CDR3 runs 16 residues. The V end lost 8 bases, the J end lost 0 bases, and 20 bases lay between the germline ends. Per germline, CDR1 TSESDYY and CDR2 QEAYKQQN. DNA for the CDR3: TGTGCTTACACCCCAGAAGGCCCGGAGTACACCGATAAACTCATCTTT. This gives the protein CAYTPEGPEYTDKLIF.

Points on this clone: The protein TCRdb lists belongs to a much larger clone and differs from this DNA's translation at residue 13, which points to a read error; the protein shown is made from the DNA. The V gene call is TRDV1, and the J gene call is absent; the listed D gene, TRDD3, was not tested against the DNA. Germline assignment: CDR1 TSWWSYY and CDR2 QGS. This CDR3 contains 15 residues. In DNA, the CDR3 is TGTGCTCCCGGCCCTTGGGGATTGTACACCGATAAACCCATCTTT. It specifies CAPGPWGLYTDKPIF.

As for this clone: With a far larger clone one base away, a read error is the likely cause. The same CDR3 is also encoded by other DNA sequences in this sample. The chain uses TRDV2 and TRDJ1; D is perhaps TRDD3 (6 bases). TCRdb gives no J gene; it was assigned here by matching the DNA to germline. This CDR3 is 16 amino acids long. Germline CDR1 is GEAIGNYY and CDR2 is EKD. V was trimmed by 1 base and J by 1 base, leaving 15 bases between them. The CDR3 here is CACDTGGYASTDKLIF. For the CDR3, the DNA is TGTGCCTGTGACACTGGGGGGTACGCCTCCACCGATAAACTCATCTTT.

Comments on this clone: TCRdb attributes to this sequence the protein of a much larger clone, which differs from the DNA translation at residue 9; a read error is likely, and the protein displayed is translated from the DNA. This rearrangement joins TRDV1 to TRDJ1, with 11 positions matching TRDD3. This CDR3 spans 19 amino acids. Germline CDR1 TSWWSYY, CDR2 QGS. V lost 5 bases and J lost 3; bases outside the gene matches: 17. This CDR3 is CALGSPRLHPGGYPDKLIF. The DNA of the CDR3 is TGTGCTCTTGGGTCCCCCCGCCTTCACCCTGGGGGATACCCCGATAAACTCATCTTT.

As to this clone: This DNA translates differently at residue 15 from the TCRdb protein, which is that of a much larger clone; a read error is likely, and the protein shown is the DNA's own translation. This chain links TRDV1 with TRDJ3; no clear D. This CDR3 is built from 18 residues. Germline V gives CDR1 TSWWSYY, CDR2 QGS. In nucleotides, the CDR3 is TGTGCTCTTGGGGAACGGGTAGTAACCGGGTGGGACACCCGAAAGATGTTTTTC. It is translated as CALGERVVTGWDTRKMFF.

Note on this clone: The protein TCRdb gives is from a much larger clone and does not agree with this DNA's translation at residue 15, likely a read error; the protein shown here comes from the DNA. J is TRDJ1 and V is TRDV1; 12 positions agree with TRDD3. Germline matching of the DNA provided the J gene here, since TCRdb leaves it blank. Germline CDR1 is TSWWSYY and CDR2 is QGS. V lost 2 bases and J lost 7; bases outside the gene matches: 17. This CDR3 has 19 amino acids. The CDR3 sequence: CALGEKAPTLGDTAGKLIF. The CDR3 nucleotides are TGTGCTCTTGGGGAAAAGGCTCCTACGCTGGGGGATACGGCCGGTAAACTCATCTTT.

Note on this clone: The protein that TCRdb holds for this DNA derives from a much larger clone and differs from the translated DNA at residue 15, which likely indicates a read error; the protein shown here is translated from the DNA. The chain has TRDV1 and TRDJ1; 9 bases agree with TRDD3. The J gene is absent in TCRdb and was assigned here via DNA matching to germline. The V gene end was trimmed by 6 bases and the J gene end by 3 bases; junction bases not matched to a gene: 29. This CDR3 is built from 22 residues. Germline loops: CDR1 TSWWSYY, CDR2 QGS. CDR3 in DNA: TGTGCTCTTGGAGATTTCCCTTCTGTGAGGGGGATACTGGGGAATACACCCGATAAACTCATCTTT. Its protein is CALGDFPSVRGILGNTPDKLIF.

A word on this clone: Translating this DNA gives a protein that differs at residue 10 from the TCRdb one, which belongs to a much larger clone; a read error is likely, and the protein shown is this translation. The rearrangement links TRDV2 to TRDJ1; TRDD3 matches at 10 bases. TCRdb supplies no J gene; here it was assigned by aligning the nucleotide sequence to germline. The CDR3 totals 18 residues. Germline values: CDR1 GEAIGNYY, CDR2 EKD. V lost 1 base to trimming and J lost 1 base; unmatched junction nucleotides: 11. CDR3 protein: CACDTVLGDASVTDKLIF. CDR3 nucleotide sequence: TGTGCCTGTGACACAGTACTGGGGGATGCGTCCGTCACCGATAAACTCATCTTT.

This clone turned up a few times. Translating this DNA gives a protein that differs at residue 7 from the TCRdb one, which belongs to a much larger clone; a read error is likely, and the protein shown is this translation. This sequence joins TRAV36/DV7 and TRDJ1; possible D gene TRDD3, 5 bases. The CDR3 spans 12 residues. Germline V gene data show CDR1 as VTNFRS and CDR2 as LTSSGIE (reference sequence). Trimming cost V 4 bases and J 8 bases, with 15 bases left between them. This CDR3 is CAVLYWRIKLIF. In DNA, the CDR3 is TGTGCTGTGCTGTACTGGAGGATAAAACTCATCTTT.